The present T cell receptor beta chain was sequenced within a study of blood T cells in healthy people across ages. Healthy Caucasian individuals from Russia aged about 6 to 90 were enrolled as donors. Trimming removed 8 bases from V and 4 bases from J, with 14 bases in between. The CDR3 contains 14 residues. Germline-derived CDR1 and CDR2 are MDHEN and SYDVKM. The use of a sample-barcoded 5' primer and a J-beta primer mix characterized a second PCR of about 6 to 12 cycles. One entry per CDR3 protein results from TCRdb running MiXCR on the 5' RACE reads. The data show about 640,000 distinct CDR3 sequences, with 58% seen just once and 30% to 45% held by the top ten.

The chain is built from TRBV28 and TRBJ2-2; D unresolved. The TCR comes from a man aged 55 to 69 in good health. What was sequenced was blood. CDR3 in amino acids: CASAYGHGTGELFF. The CDR3 nucleotides read TGTGCCAGCGCGTACGGTCATGGCACCGGGGAGCTGTTTTTT.